This is a list of T cell receptor beta chains from one sample in a study of blood T cell repertoires in COVID-19. The repertoire was sequenced with immunoSEQ multiplex PCR; TCRdb's copy has only in-frame clones and lacks some. The repertoire has 380,000 or so clones, approximately 91% of them found once; the top ten carry roughly 1.9%. Sequencing used PBMCs or T cells enriched from blood (not recorded which). These receptor sequences come from a woman aged 40 to 55 with acute COVID-19. CDR3s include the opening cysteine and the closing phenylalanine or tryptophan. The D gene is left open where the match is weak. Clone size is given for some rows only: seen once, a few or many times, or a class if the clone is expanded.

clone size	V gene	J gene	D gene	CDR3 protein	CDR3 DNA
-	TRBV27	TRBJ2-7	TRBD1	CASSSDRGPREQYF	TGTGCCAGCAGTTCGGACAGGGGGCCGAGGGAGCAGTACTTC
-	TRBV5-6	TRBJ1-1	-	CASSLRGTPNTEAFF	TGTGCCAGCAGCTTGAGAGGTACACCGAACACTGAAGCTTTCTTT
once	TRBV2	TRBJ1-4	TRBD1	CASSALQGAPNEKLFF	TGTGCCAGCAGTGCCCTTCAGGGGGCTCCTAATGAAAAACTGTTTTTT
once	TRBV6-5	TRBJ1-1	TRBD1	CASSREEGAFTEAFF	TGTGCCAGCAGCCGAGAAGAGGGGGCGTTCACTGAAGCTTTCTTT
-	TRBV7-7	TRBJ1-1	-	CASSSAHGQPPEAFF	TGTGCCAGCAGCTCTGCCCATGGACAGCCTCCTGAAGCTTTCTTT
-	TRBV20-1	TRBJ1-5	-	CSASSGSNQPQHF	TGCAGTGCTAGTTCGGGGAGCAATCAGCCCCAGCATTTT
-	TRBV7-9	TRBJ1-1	-	CASTSLGKGTEAFF	TGTGCCAGCACAAGCTTAGGGAAGGGGACTGAAGCTTTCTTT
-	TRBV10-3	TRBJ2-1	TRBD2	CAISNGLAGGEFGQFF	TGTGCCATCAGTAACGGCCTAGCGGGGGGGGAGTTTGGGCAGTTCTTC
many	TRBV11-2	TRBJ2-6	TRBD1	CASSSGQAYSGANVLTF	TGTGCCAGCAGCAGCGGACAGGCCTACTCTGGGGCCAACGTCCTGACTTTC
-	TRBV4-1	TRBJ1-1	-	CASTRGPGVVTEAFF	TGCGCCAGCACCCGCGGGCCGGGGGTGGTCACTGAAGCTTTCTTT
-	TRBV7-9	TRBJ2-2	TRBD1	CASSTLRTGNTGELFF	TGTGCCAGCAGCACCCTCAGGACAGGGAACACCGGGGAGCTGTTTTTT
-	TRBV19	TRBJ1-6	TRBD1	CASSMDRESPLHF	TGTGCCAGTAGTATGGACAGGGAATCACCCCTCCACTTT
-	TRBV6-1	TRBJ1-1	-	CASSESWRNTEAFF	TGTGCCAGCAGTGAAAGCTGGAGGAACACTGAAGCTTTCTTT
few	TRBV7-9	TRBJ1-2	-	CASSLAQTDYGYTF	TGTGCCAGCAGCTTAGCGCAGACTGATTATGGCTACACCTTC
-	TRBV4-1	TRBJ1-5	-	CASSQGTGNQPQHF	TGCGCCAGCAGCCAAGGGACAGGCAATCAGCCCCAGCATTTT
-	TRBV5-1	TRBJ2-7	TRBD1	CASSKDRGPLEQYF	TGCGCCAGCAGTAAGGACAGGGGCCCCCTCGAGCAGTACTTC
-	TRBV20-1	TRBJ1-2	-	CSARDGYGYTF	TGCAGTGCTAGAGACGGGTATGGCTACACCTTC
-	TRBV29-1	TRBJ2-1	-	CSVGRYIGSYNEQFF	TGCAGCGTTGGCCGGTACATCGGGTCCTACAATGAGCAGTTCTTC
once	TRBV9	TRBJ2-3	-	CASSVTGDTDTQYF	TGTGCCAGCAGCGTCACCGGGGACACAGATACGCAGTATTTT
-	TRBV5-4	TRBJ2-5	TRBD2	CASSSLTSGGHRAQYF	TGTGCCAGCAGCTCCCTAACTAGCGGGGGCCATCGGGCCCAGTACTTC
-	TRBV18	TRBJ1-1	TRBD1	CASSPSIGQGMNTEAFF	TGTGCCAGCTCACCATCGATCGGACAGGGCATGAACACTGAAGCTTTCTTT
-	TRBV6-5	TRBJ1-1	TRBD1	CASSSMTGGDPQAFF	TGTGCCAGCAGCTCAATGACAGGGGGCGATCCCCAAGCTTTCTTT
once	TRBV15	TRBJ2-2	-	CATSRDNRDTGELFF	TGTGCCACCAGCAGAGATAACAGGGACACCGGGGAGCTGTTTTTT
-	TRBV5-8	TRBJ1-2	TRBD1	CASSRGQGDYGYTF	TGTGCCAGCAGCAGGGGACAGGGCGACTATGGCTACACCTTC
-	TRBV4-1	TRBJ2-6	-	CASSLGPNVLTF	TGCGCCAGCAGCCTGGGGCCCAACGTCCTGACTTTC
-	TRBV3-1/TRBV3-2	TRBJ2-1	-	CASSITYEEFF	TGTGCCAGCAGTATCACTTACGAGGAGTTCTTC
-	TRBV19	TRBJ2-3	TRBD2	CASSSEQTSGSTDTQYF	TGTGCCAGTAGTTCAGAACAAACTAGCGGGAGCACAGATACGCAGTATTTT